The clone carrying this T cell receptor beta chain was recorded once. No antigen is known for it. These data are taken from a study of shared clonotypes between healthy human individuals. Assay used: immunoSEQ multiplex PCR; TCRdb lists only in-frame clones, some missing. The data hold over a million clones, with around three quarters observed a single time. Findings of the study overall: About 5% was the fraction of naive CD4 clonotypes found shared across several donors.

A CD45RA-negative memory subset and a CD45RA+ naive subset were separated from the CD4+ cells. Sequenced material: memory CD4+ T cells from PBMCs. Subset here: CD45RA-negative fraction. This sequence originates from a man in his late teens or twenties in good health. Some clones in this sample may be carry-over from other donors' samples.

The CDR3 loop reads CASSQVEQGLYEQYF. The CDR3, as DNA: TGCGCCAGCAGCCAAGTTGAACAGGGACTTTACGAGCAGTACTTC. This chain connects TRBV4-1 to TRBJ2-7; possibly TRBD1 or TRBD2 for D (6 bases each). V was cut by 1 base and J by 4 bases, with 14 bases left in between. Germline V gene sequence: CDR1 MGHRA, CDR2 YSYEKL. The CDR3 spans 15 residues.